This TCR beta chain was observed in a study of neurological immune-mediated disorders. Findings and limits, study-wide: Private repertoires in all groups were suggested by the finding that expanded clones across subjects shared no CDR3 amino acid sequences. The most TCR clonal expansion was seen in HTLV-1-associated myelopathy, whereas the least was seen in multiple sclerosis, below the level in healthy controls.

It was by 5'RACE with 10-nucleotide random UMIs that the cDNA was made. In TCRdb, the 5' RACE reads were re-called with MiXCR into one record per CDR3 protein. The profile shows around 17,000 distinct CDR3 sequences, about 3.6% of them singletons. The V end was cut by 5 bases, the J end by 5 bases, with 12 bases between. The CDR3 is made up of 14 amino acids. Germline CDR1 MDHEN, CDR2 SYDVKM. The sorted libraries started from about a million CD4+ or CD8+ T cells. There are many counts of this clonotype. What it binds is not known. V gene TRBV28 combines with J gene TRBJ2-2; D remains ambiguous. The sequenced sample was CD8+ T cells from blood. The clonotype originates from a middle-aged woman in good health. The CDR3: CASSAVQATGELFF. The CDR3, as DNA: TGTGCCAGCAGTGCGGTGCAGGCAACCGGGGAGCTGTTTTTT.